This entry lists 20 T cell receptor beta chains sequenced from one sample in a study of T-cell memory formation after mild COVID-19. TCRdb redid the calling of the 5' RACE reads with MiXCR, one entry per CDR3 protein. The sample carries fewer than 250,000 distinct CDR3 sequences, 25% to 35% recorded once. The specimen sequenced was PBMCs or a T cell subset sorted from them (not recorded which). These TCRs come from an adult woman who had mild COVID-19 (a few samples of this study predate the infection). Cell type and time point are not known.

This clonotype was picked up a small number of times. The chain combines TRBV25-1 with TRBJ1-6; D possibly corresponds to TRBD1 (6 bases). Germline CDR1 MGHDK, CDR2 SYGVNS. Trimming stripped 5 bases from V and 7 bases from J, with 9 bases between. The length of the CDR3 is 13 residues. The CDR3 nucleotides read TGTGCCAGCAGTACTCAGGGGAATTCACCCCTCCACTTT. Its protein is CASSTQGNSPLHF.

This clonotype was counted a few times. The J gene is TRBJ2-1, the V gene TRBV7-2; 13 nucleotides line up with TRBD2. The CDR3 covers 18 residues. V shed 4 bases and J 0 bases; nucleotides not matched to a gene: 6. Per the germline V gene, CDR1 is SGHTA and CDR2 is FQGNSA. The CDR3 is CASSYRTSGRLSYNEQFF. The DNA for the CDR3 is TGTGCCAGCAGCTATCGGACTAGCGGGAGACTCTCCTACAATGAGCAGTTCTTC.

The chain couples TRBV29-1 to TRBJ2-7; D is unresolved. Looked up from germline, CDR1 is SQVTM and CDR2 is ANQGSEA. The CDR3 consists of 13 residues. The ends were cut back, 5 bases at V and 6 bases at J, with 17 bases in the middle. DNA of the CDR3: TGCAGCGTTATTTTCGGCCTTAACCGCGAGCAGTACTTC. It codes for CSVIFGLNREQYF.

V gene TRBV7-8 combines with J gene TRBJ2-2, with D unresolved. CDR1 SGHVS and CDR2 FQNEAQ come from the germline V gene. The CDR3 is 13 amino acids. With 2 bases removed from V and 8 bases from J, the gap between germline ends came to 9 bases. The CDR3 reads CASSLTLLGELFF. The CDR3 region has the DNA TGTGCCAGCAGCTTAACACTGTTGGGGGAGCTGTTTTTT.

This clonotype appeared a few times. The J gene is TRBJ1-1, the V gene TRBV10-3; D is ambiguous. Per the germline V gene, CDR1 is ENHRY and CDR2 is SYGVKD. The germline V and J ends were trimmed by 3 bases and 1 base, with 3 bases remaining between them. The CDR3 runs 12 residues. CDR3 protein: CAISDWNTEAFF. CDR3 nucleotide sequence: TGTGCCATCAGTGATTGGAACACTGAAGCTTTCTTT.

This clonotype occurred a few times. The rearrangement joins TRBV7-8 to TRBJ2-1; 14 bases are a match to TRBD2. This CDR3 comprises 15 residues. Trimming cost V 5 bases and J 7 bases; bases outside gene matches: 4. The germline CDR1 and CDR2 sequences are SGHVS and FQNEAQ. DNA for the CDR3: TGTGCCAGCAGCCTAGGGACTAGCGGGAGAAATGAGCAGTTCTTC. It encodes CASSLGTSGRNEQFF.

This clonotype appeared a few times. The chain recombines TRBV29-1 with TRBJ2-1; 9 nucleotides line up with TRBD2. V shed 5 bases, J shed 6 bases, and the junction held 5 bases outside the gene matches. Looked up from germline, CDR1 is SQVTM and CDR2 is ANQGSEA. This CDR3 contains 13 residues. The CDR3 coding sequence is TGCAGCGTTTTAGCGGGAGTTGCCAATGAGCAGTTCTTC. Its protein is CSVLAGVANEQFF.

This clonotype was counted at least ten times. This sequence joins TRBV24-1 and TRBJ2-1; TRBD2 matches 8 bases. The CDR3 has 17 amino acids. With V trimmed by 2 bases and J by 2 bases, 7 bases remained unmatched. Germline V gene lookup returns CDR1 KGHDR and CDR2 SFDVKD. The CDR3 is CATSDSFSGTTYNEQFF. CDR3 bases: TGTGCCACCAGTGATTCTTTTAGCGGGACCACCTACAATGAGCAGTTCTTC.

This clonotype was seen more than once but under ten times. The chain employs TRBV4-3 and TRBJ2-3; D possibly corresponds to TRBD1 (5 bases). The CDR3 contains 17 residues. V lost 0 bases and J 2 bases, leaving 15 bases between the germline ends. The V gene's germline CDR1 is LGHNA and CDR2 YSLEER. CDR3 region: CASSQETGYSVTDTQYF. The CDR3 DNA is TGCGCCAGCAGCCAAGAAACAGGTTATAGTGTCACAGATACGCAGTATTTT.

This chain connects TRBV18 to TRBJ1-1; 7 nucleotides match TRBD1. Germline CDR1 is KGHSH and CDR2 is LQKENI. This CDR3 contains 13 residues. V shed 3 bases and J 4 bases; nucleotides not matched to a gene: 2. The CDR3 loop is CASSPTGVTEAFF. The CDR3 coding sequence is TGTGCCAGCTCACCTACAGGGGTCACTGAAGCTTTCTTT.

This chain uses TRBV12-3 or TRBV12-4 with TRBJ1-3, with D uncertain. Trimming shortened V by 5 bases and J by 4 bases, and 6 bases separated the two germline ends. The CDR3 runs 12 residues. The CDR3: CASSPLGNTIYF. CDR3 DNA: TGTGCCAGCAGTCCACTGGGAAACACCATATATTTT.

This sequence joins TRBV20-1 and TRBJ1-2; TRBD1 matches at 8 bases. This CDR3 spans 11 amino acids. Germline loops: CDR1 DFQATT, CDR2 SNEGSKA (reference sequence). V lost 5 bases and J lost 5; bases outside the gene matches: 1. CDR3 sequence: CSAWTGYGYTF. The CDR3 coding sequence is TGCAGTGCTTGGACAGGGTATGGCTACACCTTC.

The CDR3 sequence: CASSQKTSGGADQETQYF. CDR3 DNA sequence: TGTGCCAGCAGCCAGAAGACTAGCGGGGGGGCCGACCAAGAGACCCAGTACTTC. The chain joins TRBV3-1 to TRBJ2-5; the match to TRBD2 covers 14 bases. The CDR3 sequence is 18 residues long. Germline V CDR1 and CDR2: LGHDT, YNNKEL (reference sequence). J was trimmed by 0 bases and V by 3 bases; bases with no gene match: 6.

The gene calls are TRBV18 and TRBJ2-7; possibly TRBD1 or TRBD2 for D (5 bases each). The V end lost 6 bases, the J end lost 2 bases, and 14 bases lay between the germline ends. Germline V gene lookup returns CDR1 KGHSH and CDR2 LQKENI. The length of the CDR3 is 14 residues. CDR3 DNA: TGTGCCAGCTCCCCGGGACGGACCACCTACGAGCAGTACTTC. It encodes CASSPGRTTYEQYF. Together with reference TRBV18 and TRBJ2-7, the CDR3 gives the full variable domain: NAGVMQNPRHLVRRRGQEARLRCSPMKGHSHVYWYRQLPEEGLKFMVYLQKENIIDESGMPKERFSAEFPKEGPSILRIQQVVRGDSAAYFCASSPGRTTYEQYFGPGTRLTVT.

This chain links TRBV6-4 with TRBJ1-1; TRBD1 matches at 8 bases. CDR3 length: 17 amino acids. V lost 6 bases and J lost 2; bases outside the gene matches: 14. Germline CDR1 reads MRHNA; CDR2 reads SNTAGT. The CDR3 coding sequence is TGTGCCAGCAGACCAACATGGACAGGGTCGTCAAACACTGAAGCTTTCTTT. This codes for CASRPTWTGSSNTEAFF.

This clonotype was recorded a few times. This rearrangement joins TRBV7-8 to TRBJ1-5, with unresolved D. This CDR3 comprises 13 residues. The germline gives CDR1 SGHVS, CDR2 FQNEAQ. V was cut by 3 bases and J by 9 bases, with 12 bases left in between. The CDR3 DNA reads as TGTGCCAGCAGCTTGAGCGCCCTAGGGCCCCAGCATTTT. This sequence encodes CASSLSALGPQHF. The entire variable domain, with the rest obtained from reference TRBV7-8 and TRBJ1-5, is as follows: GAGVSQSPRYKVAKRGQDVALRCDPISGHVSLFWYQQALGQGPEFLTYFQNEAQLDKSGLPSDRFFAERPEGSVSTLKIQRTQQEDSAVYLCASSLSALGPQHFGDGTRLSIL.

V gene TRBV4-3 combines with J gene TRBJ2-7; 7 bases align to TRBD1. Germline trimming cut 4 bases from V and 5 bases from J; bases unmatched to any gene: 8. Germline V gene data show CDR1 as LGHNA and CDR2 as YSLEER. The CDR3 consists of 14 residues. CDR3 loop: CASSLETGSDEQYF. The CDR3 coding sequence is TGCGCCAGCAGCCTAGAGACAGGGAGCGACGAGCAGTACTTC.

The chain recombines TRBV3-1 with TRBJ2-2; D call uncertain. Looked up from germline, CDR1 is LGHDT and CDR2 is YNNKEL (reference sequence). V lost 0 bases and J 10 bases, leaving 18 bases between the germline ends. This CDR3 is 16 amino acids long. The CDR3 here is CASSQDTNAMNEELFF. CDR3 DNA: TGTGCCAGCAGCCAAGATACGAATGCCATGAACGAGGAGCTGTTTTTT.

This clonotype showed up many times. The chain has TRBV18 and TRBJ2-7, with D perhaps TRBD2 (5 bases). This CDR3 region has 12 residues. The germline V gene has CDR1 KGHSH and CDR2 LQKENI. Deletions cut 3 bases from V and 5 bases from J, with 8 bases between. The CDR3 sequence is CASSPSGNEQYF. DNA of the CDR3: TGTGCCAGCTCACCCTCCGGGAACGAGCAGTACTTC.

The chain joins TRBV11-2 to TRBJ2-5; D is uncertain. CDR1 and CDR2 (germline): SGHAT, FQNNGV. This CDR3 has 14 residues. Trimming removed 6 bases from V and 0 bases from J, with 11 bases in between. The CDR3 sequence: CASRPSWNQETQYF. DNA of the CDR3: TGTGCCAGCAGACCGTCCTGGAACCAAGAGACCCAGTACTTC.